One sample yielded the 19 T cell receptor beta chains listed below, sequenced in a study of T cells in localized non-small cell lung cancer. The table came from immunoSEQ multiplex PCR; TCRdb's copy has only in-frame clones and leaves some out. The sample includes 40,000 to 65,000 clones, around 80% of them seen just once. Source: peripheral blood mononuclear cells, taken before any cancer treatment. Source of these receptors: a man aged 40 to 69 with stage III lung adenocarcinoma.

The V call is TRBV5-6, the J call TRBJ2-7; unclear D gene. The length of the CDR3 is 11 residues. Trimming cost V 5 bases and J 0 bases, with 3 bases left between them. Germline V gene lookup returns CDR1 SGHDT and CDR2 YYEEEE. CDR3 nucleotide sequence: TGTGCCAGCAGTTACTCCTACGAGCAGTACTTC. As protein: CASSYSYEQYF.

The rearrangement joins TRBV19 to TRBJ2-3; tentative D call: TRBD1 (5 bases). Germline loops: CDR1 LNHDA, CDR2 SQIVND (reference sequence). The CDR3 runs to 15 residues. The germline V and J ends were trimmed by 2 bases and 2 bases, with 11 bases remaining between them. The CDR3: CASSIQGIDTDTQYF. The CDR3 DNA reads TGTGCCAGTAGTATACAGGGTATTGACACAGATACGCAGTATTTT.

The chain is built from TRBV25-1 and TRBJ1-1; D remains unclear. Trimming removed 1 base from V and 8 bases from J, with 8 bases in between. The germline V gene has CDR1 MGHDK and CDR2 SYGVNS. There are 12 residues in the CDR3. CDR3: CASSESVGEAFF. DNA of the CDR3: TGTGCCAGCAGTGAATCGGTAGGGGAAGCTTTCTTT. Looking up the rest from reference TRBV25-1 and TRBJ1-1 gives the full variable domain: EADIYQTPRYLVIGTGKKITLECSQTMGHDKMYWYQQDPGMELHLIHYSYGVNSTEKGDLSSESTVSRIRTEHFPLTLESARPSHTSQYLCASSESVGEAFFGQGTRLTVV.

This chain connects TRBV30 to TRBJ1-5; tentatively, D is TRBD1 (5 bases). The CDR3 covers 13 residues. Between the trimmed V and J ends, which lost 2 bases and 3 bases, there was a span of 8 bases. Looked up from germline, CDR1 is GTSNPN and CDR2 is SVGIG (reference sequence). The CDR3 DNA is TGTGCCTGGAGTAAGACAGACAATCAGCCCCAGCATTTT. It yields the protein CAWSKTDNQPQHF.

The J gene is TRBJ2-5, the V gene TRBV27, with D tentatively TRBD1 (6 bases). CDR1 and CDR2 (germline): MNHEY, SMNVEV (reference sequence). The CDR3 runs to 21 residues. The V end was cut by 3 bases, the J end by 5 bases, with 34 bases between. The CDR3 loop reads CASSLATPQGHRGLEGETQYF. The DNA of the CDR3 is TGTGCCAGCAGTTTGGCGACCCCACAGGGCCACCGAGGCCTAGAGGGGGAGACCCAGTACTTC.

V and J are TRBV14 and TRBJ2-1; D gene uncertain. CDR3 size: 15 residues. Per the germline V gene, CDR1 is SGHDN and CDR2 is FVKESK. The V gene lost 1 base and the J gene lost 3 bases, with 10 bases spanning the gap. CDR3: CASSQGYQSYNEQFF. The CDR3 nucleotides read TGTGCCAGCAGCCAAGGCTATCAGAGCTACAATGAGCAGTTCTTC.

The gene calls are TRBV25-1 and TRBJ1-1; 8 bases are shared with TRBD1. The germline gives CDR1 MGHDK, CDR2 SYGVNS. The V gene end was trimmed by 5 bases and the J gene end by 1 base; junction bases not matched to a gene: 6. This CDR3 comprises 15 residues. The DNA of the CDR3 is TGTGCCAGCAGTTGGACAGGGCCGGGGAACACTGAAGCTTTCTTT. It translates to CASSWTGPGNTEAFF.

This rearrangement joins TRBV5-1 to TRBJ2-7; the D gene is possibly TRBD2 (5 bases). Trimming pared 3 bases from V and 5 bases from J, leaving 9 bases between. Germline V gene lookup returns CDR1 SGHRS and CDR2 YFSETQ. The CDR3 sequence is 12 residues long. In nucleotides, the CDR3 is TGCGCCAGCAGCTCGGCGGGTAACGAGCAGTACTTC. The encoded protein is CASSSAGNEQYF.

The chain employs TRBV9 and TRBJ1-1, with D perhaps TRBD1 (5 bases). V shed 7 bases and J shed 1 base, with 14 bases lying between them. CDR3 length equals 14 residues. Germline CDR1 reads SGDLS; CDR2 reads YYNGEE. The CDR3 region has the DNA TGTGCCAGCTCTTACGGGGACCCGAACACTGAAGCTTTCTTT. As protein: CASSYGDPNTEAFF.

The rearrangement uses TRBV6-6 and TRBJ2-7, with D tentatively TRBD2 (5 bases). Germline assignment: CDR1 MNHNY and CDR2 SVGAGI (reference sequence). The CDR3 loop spans 14 amino acids. CDR3 amino acids: CAAGSGHRSSEQYF. The CDR3 nucleotides are TGTGCTGCGGGTTCAGGCCATCGCTCCAGCGAGCAGTACTTC.

The rearrangement uses TRBV4-3 and TRBJ2-3; 8 bases fit TRBD2. Germline V gives CDR1 LGHNA, CDR2 YSLEER. This CDR3 is 16 amino acids long. Trimming removed 2 bases from V and 4 bases from J; junction bases left unmatched: 8. The CDR3 spells CASSQSLRGGADTQYF. In DNA, the CDR3 is TGCGCCAGCAGCCAAAGTCTCCGGGGGGGTGCAGATACGCAGTATTTT.

The V gene is TRBV6-5, the J gene TRBJ2-5; TRBD1 is a possible D gene (6 bases). The CDR3 totals 14 residues. With 6 bases removed from V and 7 bases from J, the gap between germline ends came to 18 bases. Germline V lookup: CDR1 MNHEY, CDR2 SVGAGI. In nucleotides, the CDR3 is TGTGCCAGCAGCCGAAGGACAGACCTAGGGACCCAGTACTTC. Translated: CASSRRTDLGTQYF.

This chain links TRBV5-1 with TRBJ2-3; 10 bases align to TRBD1. The CDR3 extends over 16 amino acids. Germline lookup yields CDR1 SGHRS and CDR2 YFSETQ. The trim removed 5 bases at V and 8 bases at J, leaving 14 bases unmatched. The CDR3 DNA is TGCGCCAGCAGACGTGGGACAGGGGCGACTGACGGTACGCAGTATTTT. Amino acids: CASRRGTGATDGTQYF.

This clone was found once. The chain has TRBV25-1 and TRBJ1-2, with a tentative D call TRBD1 (6 bases). Deletions cut 3 bases from V and 3 bases from J, with 14 bases between. The CDR3 runs to 15 residues. The germline V gene has CDR1 MGHDK and CDR2 SYGVNS. CDR3 region: CASSDGGLGHYGYTF. For the CDR3, the DNA is TGTGCCAGCAGTGATGGGGGGCTGGGGCACTATGGCTACACCTTC.

The genes are TRBV10-3 and TRBJ1-2; unclear D gene. Trimming left V 0 bases short and J 6 bases short, with 5 bases between. Germline V gives CDR1 ENHRY, CDR2 SYGVKD. This CDR3 comprises 12 residues. For the CDR3, the DNA is TGTGCCATCAGTGAGTCGGGGAATGGCTACACCTTC. Encoded protein: CAISESGNGYTF.

There are a few counts of this clone. The V gene is TRBV18, the J gene TRBJ2-1; 12 bases are a match to TRBD1. Losses at the gene ends were 3 bases for V and 6 bases for J; bases not matched to a gene: 3. This CDR3 comprises 15 residues. Germline-derived CDR1 and CDR2 are KGHSH and LQKENI. CDR3: CASSPPGQGANEQFF. The CDR3 DNA reads TGTGCCAGCTCACCTCCGGGACAGGGGGCCAATGAGCAGTTCTTC.

V and J are TRBV2 and TRBJ1-1; D remains ambiguous. CDR1 and CDR2 (germline): SNHLY, FYNNEI. The CDR3 extends over 13 amino acids. Trimming left V 7 bases short and J 1 base short, with 10 bases between. Here the CDR3 DNA reads TGTGCCAGCAAGTTGGCGGCGAACACTGAAGCTTTCTTT. It translates to CASKLAANTEAFF.

The rearrangement links TRBV6-1 to TRBJ2-7; tentative D call: TRBD2 (6 bases). Trimming pared 7 bases from V and 0 bases from J, leaving 10 bases between. The length of the CDR3 is 13 residues. The V gene's germline CDR1 is MNHNS and CDR2 SASEGT. CDR3 nucleotides: TGTGCCAGCATCGGGGGATTCTCCTACGAGCAGTACTTC. It is translated as CASIGGFSYEQYF.

The genes are TRBV29-1 and TRBJ2-2, with D tentatively TRBD2 (5 bases). CDR3 length: 13 residues. The V end was cut by 4 bases, the J end by 3 bases, with 9 bases between. The germline gives CDR1 SQVTM, CDR2 ANQGSEA. Written as DNA, the CDR3 is TGCAGCGTTGTACTAGAGTACACCGGGGAGCTGTTTTTT. Translated, it gives CSVVLEYTGELFF.